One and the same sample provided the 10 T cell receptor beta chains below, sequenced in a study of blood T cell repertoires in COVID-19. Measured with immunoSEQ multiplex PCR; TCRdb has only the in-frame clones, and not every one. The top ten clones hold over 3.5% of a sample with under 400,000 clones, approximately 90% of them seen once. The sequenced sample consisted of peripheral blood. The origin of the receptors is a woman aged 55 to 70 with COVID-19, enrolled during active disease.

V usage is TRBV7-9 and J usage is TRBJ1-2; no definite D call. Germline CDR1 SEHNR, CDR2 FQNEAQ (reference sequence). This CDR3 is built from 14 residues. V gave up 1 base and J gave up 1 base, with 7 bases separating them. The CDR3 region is CASSLVSVNYGYTF. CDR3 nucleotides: TGTGCCAGCAGCTTAGTATCAGTTAACTATGGCTACACCTTC.

Here the CDR3 reads CASSRRGGDTGELFF. The CDR3 region has the DNA TGTGCCAGCAGCCGCCGGGGGGGAGACACCGGGGAGCTGTTTTTT. The rearrangement joins TRBV9 to TRBJ2-2; TRBD2 aligns across 8 bases. This CDR3 is 15 amino acids long. After removal of 4 bases from V and 3 bases from J, the junction contained 5 bases not matched to a gene. Germline V gene lookup returns CDR1 SGDLS and CDR2 YYNGEE.

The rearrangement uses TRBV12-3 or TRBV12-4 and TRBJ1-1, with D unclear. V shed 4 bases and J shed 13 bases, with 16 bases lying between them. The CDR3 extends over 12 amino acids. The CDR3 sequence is CASSSPTLRVFF. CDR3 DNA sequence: TGTGCCAGCAGTTCACCGACCCTGAGGGTTTTCTTT.

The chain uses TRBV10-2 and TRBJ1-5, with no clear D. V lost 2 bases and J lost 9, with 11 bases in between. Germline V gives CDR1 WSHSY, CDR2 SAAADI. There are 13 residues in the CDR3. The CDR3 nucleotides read TGCGCCAGCAGTGAGGGAGGGTTGAGGCCCCAGCATTTT. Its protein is CASSEGGLRPQHF.

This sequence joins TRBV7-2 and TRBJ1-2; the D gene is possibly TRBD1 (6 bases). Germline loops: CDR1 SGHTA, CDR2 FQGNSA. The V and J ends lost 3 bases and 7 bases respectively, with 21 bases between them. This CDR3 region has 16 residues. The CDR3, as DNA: TGTGCCAGCAGCTTGAACCAGGGGAGAGAAAGCAGTGGCTACACCTTC. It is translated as CASSLNQGRESSGYTF.

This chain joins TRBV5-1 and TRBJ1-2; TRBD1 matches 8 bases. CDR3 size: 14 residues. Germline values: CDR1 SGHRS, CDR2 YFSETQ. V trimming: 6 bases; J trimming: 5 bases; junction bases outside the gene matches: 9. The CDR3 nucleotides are TGCGCCAGCACCGGACAGGGCGGAGTTTATGGCTACACCTTC. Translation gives CASTGQGGVYGYTF.

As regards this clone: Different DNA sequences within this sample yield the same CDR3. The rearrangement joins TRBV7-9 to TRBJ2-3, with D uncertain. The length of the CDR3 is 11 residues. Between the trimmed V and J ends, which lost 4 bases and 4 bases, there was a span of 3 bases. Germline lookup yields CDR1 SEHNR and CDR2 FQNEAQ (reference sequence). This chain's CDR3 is CASSSADTQYF. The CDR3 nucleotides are TGTGCCAGCAGCTCCGCAGATACGCAGTATTTT.

The CDR3 DNA follows: TGTGCCATCAGTGAGTCGATCAGGGGGCCGGAGGACACTGAAGCTTTCTTT. The encoded protein is CAISESIRGPEDTEAFF. The chain links TRBV10-3 to TRBJ1-1; 8 bases match TRBD1. Per germline, CDR1 ENHRY and CDR2 SYGVKD. This CDR3 comprises 17 residues. The trim removed 0 bases at V and 3 bases at J, leaving 9 bases unmatched.

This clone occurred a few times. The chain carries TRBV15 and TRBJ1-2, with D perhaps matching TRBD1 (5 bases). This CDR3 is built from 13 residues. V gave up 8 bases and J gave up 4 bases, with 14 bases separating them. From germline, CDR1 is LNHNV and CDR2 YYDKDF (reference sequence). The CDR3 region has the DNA TGTGCCACCGAGATGGGGCGCAGCTATGGCTACACCTTC. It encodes CATEMGRSYGYTF.

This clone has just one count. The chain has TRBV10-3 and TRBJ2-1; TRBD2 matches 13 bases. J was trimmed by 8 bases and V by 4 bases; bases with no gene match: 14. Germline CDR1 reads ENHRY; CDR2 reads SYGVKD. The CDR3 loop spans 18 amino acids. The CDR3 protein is CAISGLRLAGGLLDEQFF. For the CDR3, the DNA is TGTGCCATCAGTGGGTTAAGACTAGCGGGGGGCCTTCTGGATGAGCAGTTCTTC.